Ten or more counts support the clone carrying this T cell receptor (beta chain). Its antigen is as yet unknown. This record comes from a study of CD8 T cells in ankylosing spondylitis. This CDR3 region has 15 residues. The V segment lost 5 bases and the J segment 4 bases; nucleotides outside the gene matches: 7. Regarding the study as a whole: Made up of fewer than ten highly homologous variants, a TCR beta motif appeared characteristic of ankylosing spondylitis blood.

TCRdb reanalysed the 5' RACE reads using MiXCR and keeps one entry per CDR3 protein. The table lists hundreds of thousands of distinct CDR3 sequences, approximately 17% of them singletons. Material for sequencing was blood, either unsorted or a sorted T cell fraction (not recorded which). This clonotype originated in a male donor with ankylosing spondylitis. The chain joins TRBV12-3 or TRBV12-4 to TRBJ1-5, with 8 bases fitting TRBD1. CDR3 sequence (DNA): TGTGCCAGCAGTGTAGGACAGGGAGGAAATCAGCCCCAGCATTTT. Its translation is CASSVGQGGNQPQHF.